The T cell receptor beta chain described here comes from a study of blood T cell repertoires in COVID-19. The CDR3 runs 17 residues. In germline, CDR1 is SGHDN, CDR2 FVKESK. After removal of 1 base from V and 7 bases from J, the junction contained 10 bases not matched to a gene. Assay used: immunoSEQ multiplex PCR; TCRdb lists only in-frame clones, some missing. The sample has 250,000 or so clones, approximately 88% seen once; the top ten hold about 2.5%. Sequencing input: PBMCs or T cells enriched from blood (not recorded which). The chain couples TRBV14 to TRBJ2-1; 10 bases are a match to TRBD2. The receptor comes from a woman aged 25-40 years with acute COVID-19. CDR3 nucleotide sequence: TGTGCCAGCAGCCAAGGGAGGTGGCTAGCGGGGGTAAATGAGCAGTTCTTC. It encodes CASSQGRWLAGVNEQFF.